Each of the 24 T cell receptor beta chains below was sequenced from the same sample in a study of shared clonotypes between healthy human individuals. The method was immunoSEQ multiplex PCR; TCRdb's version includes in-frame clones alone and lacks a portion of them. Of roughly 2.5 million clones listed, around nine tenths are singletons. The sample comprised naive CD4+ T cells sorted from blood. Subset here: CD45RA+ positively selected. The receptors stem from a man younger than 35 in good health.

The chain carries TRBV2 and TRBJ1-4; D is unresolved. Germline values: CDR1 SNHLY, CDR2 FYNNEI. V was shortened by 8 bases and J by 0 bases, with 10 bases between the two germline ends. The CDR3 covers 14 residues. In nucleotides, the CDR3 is TGTGCCAGCCTCCCCACGGCAACTAATGAAAAACTGTTTTTT. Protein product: CASLPTATNEKLFF.

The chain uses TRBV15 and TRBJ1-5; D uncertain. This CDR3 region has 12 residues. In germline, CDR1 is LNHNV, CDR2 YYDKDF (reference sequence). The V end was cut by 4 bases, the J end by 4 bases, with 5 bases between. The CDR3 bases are TGTGCCACCAGCATCGGGAATCAGCCCCAGCATTTT. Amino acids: CATSIGNQPQHF.

In DNA form, the CDR3 reads TGTGCCAGCAGCTCCCCAAATGGTGAGCAGTTCTTC. Amino acid sequence: CASSSPNGEQFF. The J gene is TRBJ2-1, the V gene TRBV7-2; no clear D. Germline V lookup: CDR1 SGHTA, CDR2 FQGNSA. The length of the CDR3 is 12 residues. The germline V and J ends were trimmed by 4 bases and 9 bases, with 10 bases remaining between them. Full variable domain (remainder filled in from reference TRBV7-2 and TRBJ2-1): GAGVSQSPSNKVTEKGKDVELRCDPISGHTALYWYRQSLGQGLEFLIYFQGNSAPDKSGLPSDRFSAERTGGSVSTLTIQRTQQEDSAVYLCASSSPNGEQFFGPGTRLTVL.

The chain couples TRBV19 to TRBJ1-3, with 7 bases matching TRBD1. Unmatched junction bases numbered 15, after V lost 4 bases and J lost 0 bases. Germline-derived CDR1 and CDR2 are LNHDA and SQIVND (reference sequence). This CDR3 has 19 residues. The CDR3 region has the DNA TGTGCCAGTAGTAGAGGCCCCGGGACAGAGTTTTCCTCTGGAAACACCATATATTTT. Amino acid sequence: CASSRGPGTEFSSGNTIYF.

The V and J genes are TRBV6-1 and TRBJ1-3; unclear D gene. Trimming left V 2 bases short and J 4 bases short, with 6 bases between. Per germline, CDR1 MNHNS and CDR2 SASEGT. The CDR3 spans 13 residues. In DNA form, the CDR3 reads TGTGCCAGCAGTGAAACACCCGGAAACACCATATATTTT. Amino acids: CASSETPGNTIYF.

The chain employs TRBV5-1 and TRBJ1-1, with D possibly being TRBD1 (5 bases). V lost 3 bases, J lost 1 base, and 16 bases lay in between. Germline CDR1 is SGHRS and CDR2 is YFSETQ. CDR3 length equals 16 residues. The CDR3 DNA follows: TGCGCCAGCAGCTCGCTAACCCTTACAGGGAACACTGAAGCTTTCTTT. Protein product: CASSSLTLTGNTEAFF.

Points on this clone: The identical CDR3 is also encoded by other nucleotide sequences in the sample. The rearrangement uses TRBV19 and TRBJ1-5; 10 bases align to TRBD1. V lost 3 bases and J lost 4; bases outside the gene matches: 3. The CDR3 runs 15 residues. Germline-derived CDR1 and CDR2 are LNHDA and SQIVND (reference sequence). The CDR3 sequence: CASSIRGQGNQPQHF. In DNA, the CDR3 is TGTGCCAGTAGTATTCGGGGACAGGGGAATCAGCCCCAGCATTTT.

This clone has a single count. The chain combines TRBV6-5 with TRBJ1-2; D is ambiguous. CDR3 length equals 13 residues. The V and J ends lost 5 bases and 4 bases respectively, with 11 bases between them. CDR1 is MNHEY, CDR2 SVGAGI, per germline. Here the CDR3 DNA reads TGTGCCAGCAGTCGTCCCGGGTTCTATGGCTACACCTTC. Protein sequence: CASSRPGFYGYTF.

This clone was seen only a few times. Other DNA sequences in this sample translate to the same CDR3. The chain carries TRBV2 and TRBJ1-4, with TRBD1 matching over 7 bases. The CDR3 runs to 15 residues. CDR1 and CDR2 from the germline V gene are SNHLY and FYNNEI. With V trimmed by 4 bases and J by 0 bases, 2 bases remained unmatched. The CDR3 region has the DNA TGTGCCAGCAGTGGACAGGGAACAACTAATGAAAAACTGTTTTTT. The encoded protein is CASSGQGTTNEKLFF.

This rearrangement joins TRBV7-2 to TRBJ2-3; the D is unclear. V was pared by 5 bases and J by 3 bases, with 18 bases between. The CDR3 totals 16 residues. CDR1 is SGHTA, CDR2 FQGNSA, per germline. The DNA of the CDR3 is TGTGCCAGCAGCCTTGGGCTTAATCGATATACAGATACGCAGTATTTT. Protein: CASSLGLNRYTDTQYF.

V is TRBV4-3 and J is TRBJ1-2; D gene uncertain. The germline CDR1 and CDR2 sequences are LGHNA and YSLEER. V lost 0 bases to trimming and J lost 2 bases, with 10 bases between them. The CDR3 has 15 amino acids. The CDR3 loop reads CASSQDTEFNYGYTF. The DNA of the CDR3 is TGCGCCAGCAGCCAAGATACAGAATTCAACTATGGCTACACCTTC.

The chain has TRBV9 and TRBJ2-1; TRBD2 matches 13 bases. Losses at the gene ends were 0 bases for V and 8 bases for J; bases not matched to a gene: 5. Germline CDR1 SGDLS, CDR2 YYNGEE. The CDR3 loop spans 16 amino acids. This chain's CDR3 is CASSVGLAGGKDEQFF. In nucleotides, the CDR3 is TGTGCCAGCAGCGTAGGACTAGCGGGAGGCAAAGATGAGCAGTTCTTC.

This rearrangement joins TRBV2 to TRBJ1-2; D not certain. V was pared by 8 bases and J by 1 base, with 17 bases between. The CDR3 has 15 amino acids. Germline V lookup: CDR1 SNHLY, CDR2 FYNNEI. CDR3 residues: CASLTRVTDNYGYTF. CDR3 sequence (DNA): TGTGCCAGCCTCACCCGGGTTACCGATAACTATGGCTACACCTTC.

CDR3 bases: TGTGCCAGCAGCCGACAGGGGATCTTGTTGGAGACCCAGTACTTC. Amino acid sequence: CASSRQGILLETQYF. The genes are TRBV2 and TRBJ2-5, with 8 bases identical to TRBD1. CDR3 length: 15 residues. The V gene's germline CDR1 is SNHLY and CDR2 FYNNEI. The V and J ends lost 6 bases and 5 bases, in that order; junction bases with no gene match: 11.

The CDR3 loop is CASSQTPLQGWNTEAFF. CDR3 DNA sequence: TGCGCCAGCAGCCAGACGCCATTACAGGGATGGAACACTGAAGCTTTCTTT. V is TRBV5-1 and J is TRBJ1-1; D may be TRBD1 (6 bases). With 4 bases removed from V and 1 base from J, the gap between germline ends came to 20 bases. The CDR3 loop spans 17 amino acids. Per germline, CDR1 SGHRS and CDR2 YFSETQ. Full variable domain (outside the CDR3, taken from reference TRBV5-1 and TRBJ1-1): KAGVTQTPRYLIKTRGQQVTLSCSPISGHRSVSWYQQTPGQGLQFLFEYFSETQRNKGNFPGRFSGRQFSNSRSEMNVSTLELGDSALYLCASSQTPLQGWNTEAFFGQGTRLTVV.

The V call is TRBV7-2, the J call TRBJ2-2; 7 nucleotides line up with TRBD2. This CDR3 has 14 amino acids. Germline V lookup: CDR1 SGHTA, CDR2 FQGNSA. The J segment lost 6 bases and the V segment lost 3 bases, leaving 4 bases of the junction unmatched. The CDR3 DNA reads TGTGCCAGCAGCTTTCCTAGCGGAGCCGGGGAGCTGTTTTTT. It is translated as CASSFPSGAGELFF.

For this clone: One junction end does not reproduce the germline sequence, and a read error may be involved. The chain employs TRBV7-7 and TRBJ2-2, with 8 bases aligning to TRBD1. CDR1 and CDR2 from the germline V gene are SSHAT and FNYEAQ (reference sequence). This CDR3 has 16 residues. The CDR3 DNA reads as TGTGCTAGCAGCTTAGAGCCAGGGGGCATTGGCGGGGAGCTGTTTTTT. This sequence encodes CASSLEPGGIGGELFF.

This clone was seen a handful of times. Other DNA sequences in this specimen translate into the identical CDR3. DNA for the CDR3: TGCAGCGTTGGAGGCACTGAAGCTTTCTTT. This gives the protein CSVGGTEAFF. The rearrangement joins TRBV29-1 to TRBJ1-1, with D unresolved. V was shortened by 4 bases and J by 4 bases, with 4 bases between the two germline ends. Germline assignment: CDR1 SQVTM and CDR2 ANQGSEA. The CDR3 spans 10 residues.

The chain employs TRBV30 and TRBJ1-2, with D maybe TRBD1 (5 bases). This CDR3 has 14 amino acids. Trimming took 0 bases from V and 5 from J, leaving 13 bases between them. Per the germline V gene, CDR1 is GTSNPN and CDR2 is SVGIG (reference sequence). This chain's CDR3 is CAWSVNRRRYGYTF. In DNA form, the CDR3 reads TGTGCCTGGAGTGTGAACAGGAGGAGGTATGGCTACACCTTC.

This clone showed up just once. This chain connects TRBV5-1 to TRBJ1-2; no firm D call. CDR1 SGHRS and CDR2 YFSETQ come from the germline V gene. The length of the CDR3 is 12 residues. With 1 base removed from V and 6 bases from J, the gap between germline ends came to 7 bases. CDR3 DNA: TGCGCCAGCAGCTTGAGGCAGGATGGCTACACCTTC. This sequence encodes CASSLRQDGYTF. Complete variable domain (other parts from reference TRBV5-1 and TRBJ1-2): KAGVTQTPRYLIKTRGQQVTLSCSPISGHRSVSWYQQTPGQGLQFLFEYFSETQRNKGNFPGRFSGRQFSNSRSEMNVSTLELGDSALYLCASSLRQDGYTFGSGTRLTVV.

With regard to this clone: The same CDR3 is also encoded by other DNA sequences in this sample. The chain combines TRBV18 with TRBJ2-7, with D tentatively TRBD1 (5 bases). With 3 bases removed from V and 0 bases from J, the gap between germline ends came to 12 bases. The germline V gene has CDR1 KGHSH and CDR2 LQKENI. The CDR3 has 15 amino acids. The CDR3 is CASSPLTASSYEQYF. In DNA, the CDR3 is TGTGCCAGCTCACCCTTGACAGCAAGCTCCTACGAGCAGTACTTC.

CDR3 DNA sequence: TGCGCCAGCAGCTTGGGGGGGACAGGACACTCTGGGGCCAACGTCCTGACTTTC. It is translated as CASSLGGTGHSGANVLTF. V usage is TRBV5-1 and J usage is TRBJ2-6; 8 bases line up with TRBD1. CDR3 length: 18 residues. V dropped 0 bases and J dropped 0; count of bases not matched to a gene: 5. Germline V gene sequence: CDR1 SGHRS, CDR2 YFSETQ.

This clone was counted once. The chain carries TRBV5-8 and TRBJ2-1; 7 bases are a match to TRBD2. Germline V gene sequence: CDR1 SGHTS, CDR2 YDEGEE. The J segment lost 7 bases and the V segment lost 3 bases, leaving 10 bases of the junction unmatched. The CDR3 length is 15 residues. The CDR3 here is CASSYLLLAWNEQFF. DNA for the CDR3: TGTGCCAGCAGCTACCTACTACTAGCGTGGAATGAGCAGTTCTTC.

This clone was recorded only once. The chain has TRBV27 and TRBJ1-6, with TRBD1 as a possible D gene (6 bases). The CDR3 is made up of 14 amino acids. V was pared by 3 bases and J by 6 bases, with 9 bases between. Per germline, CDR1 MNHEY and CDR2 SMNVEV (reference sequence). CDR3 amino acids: CASSFDRPNSPLHF. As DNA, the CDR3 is TGTGCCAGCAGTTTCGACAGGCCTAATTCACCCCTCCACTTT.